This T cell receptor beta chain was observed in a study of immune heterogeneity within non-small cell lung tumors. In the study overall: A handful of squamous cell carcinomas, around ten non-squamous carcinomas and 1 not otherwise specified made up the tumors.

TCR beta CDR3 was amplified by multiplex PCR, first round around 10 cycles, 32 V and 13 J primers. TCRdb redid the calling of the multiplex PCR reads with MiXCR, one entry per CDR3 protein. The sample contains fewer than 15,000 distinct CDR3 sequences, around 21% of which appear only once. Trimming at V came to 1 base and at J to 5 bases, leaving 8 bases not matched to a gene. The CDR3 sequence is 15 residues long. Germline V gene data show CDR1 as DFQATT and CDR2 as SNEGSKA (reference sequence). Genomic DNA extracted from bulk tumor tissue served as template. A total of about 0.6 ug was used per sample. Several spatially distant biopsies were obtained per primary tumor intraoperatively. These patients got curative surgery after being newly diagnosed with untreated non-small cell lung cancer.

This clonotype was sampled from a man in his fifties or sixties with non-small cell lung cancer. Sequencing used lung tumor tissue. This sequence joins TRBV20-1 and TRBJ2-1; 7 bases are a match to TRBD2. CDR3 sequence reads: CSARGGGRGHNEQFF. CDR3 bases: TGCAGTGCTAGAGGGGGCGGGAGAGGACACAATGAGCAGTTCTTC.